This T cell receptor beta chain originates from a study of blood T cells in healthy people across ages. A sample-barcoded 5' primer and a J-beta primer mix were used in a second PCR of about 7 to 11 cycles. One entry per CDR3 protein, called by TCRdb with MiXCR from the 5' RACE reads. The repertoire consists of 600,000 to 900,000 distinct CDR3 sequences, with 20% to 30% occurring once and the leading ten covering 3%. V lost 0 bases and J 2 bases, leaving 11 bases between the germline ends. This CDR3 contains 16 residues. This sample also appeared in a second study, on T cells of mothers and their children. Per that study: A few healthy Caucasian mothers served as donors, and their six children did as well. Random nucleotides (2-4) and sample barcodes were added by the M1S primer used in the second PCR. From each mother came over 8 million TCR beta CDR3 reads, and from each child came 2.5 million to 3 million.

The V and J genes are TRBV23-1 and TRBJ2-4; D is undetermined. Being an ORF, TRBV23-1 has a function that is uncertain. The origin of this receptor is a boy aged 5 to 17 in good health. The material sequenced was blood. Here the CDR3 reads CASSQSEFLSKNIQYF. Here the CDR3 DNA reads TGCGCCAGCAGTCAATCAGAGTTTCTTTCCAAAAACATTCAGTACTTC.